Each of the 32 T cell receptor beta chains below was sequenced from the same sample in a study of T cell responses to AZD1222 COVID-19 vaccine. Produced via immunoSEQ multiplex PCR; TCRdb's table is partial and in-frame only. Counted here are about 140,000 clones, roughly 90% occurring once; the ten biggest clones make up approximately 3.4%. Sequenced here: peripheral blood, sampled on day 0 of AZD1222 vaccination. The receptors come from an adult in good health.

This chain uses TRBV19 with TRBJ1-4; weak D call: TRBD1 (5 bases). V lost 3 bases and J lost 13, with 12 bases in between. Germline lookup yields CDR1 LNHDA and CDR2 SQIVND (reference sequence). The CDR3 runs to 12 residues. The CDR3 loop is CASSIEGRGLFF. The CDR3 coding sequence is TGTGCCAGTAGTATCGAGGGGCGCGGACTGTTTTTT.

V and J are TRBV19 and TRBJ2-5; tentatively, D is TRBD1 (5 bases). V was pared by 9 bases and J by 2 bases, with 7 bases between. Germline V gene sequence: CDR1 LNHDA, CDR2 SQIVND (reference sequence). The CDR3 sequence is 11 residues long. The CDR3 DNA is TGTGCCAGCCGACAGCAAGAGACCCAGTACTTC. Protein product: CASRQQETQYF.

The gene calls are TRBV6-5 and TRBJ1-2, with D possibly being TRBD1 (5 bases). V was shortened by 4 bases and J by 5 bases, with 11 bases between the two germline ends. From germline, CDR1 is MNHEY and CDR2 SVGAGI. The CDR3 extends over 13 amino acids. CDR3 bases: TGTGCCAGCAGTTCGGGGGAGTCATATGGCTACACCTTC. Translation gives CASSSGESYGYTF.

The V gene is TRBV27, the J gene TRBJ2-7; D might be TRBD2 (7 bases). Germline V CDR1 and CDR2: MNHEY, SMNVEV (reference sequence). Deletions cut 6 bases from V and 3 bases from J, with 15 bases between. This CDR3 is built from 14 residues. This CDR3 reads CASRGGLAGYEQYF. CDR3 DNA: TGTGCCAGCAGGGGGGGCTTAGCGGGCTACGAGCAGTACTTC.

The chain has TRBV28 and TRBJ2-2; a possible D gene is TRBD1 (5 bases). The germline V and J ends were trimmed by 5 bases and 1 base, with 8 bases remaining between them. Germline CDR1 MDHEN, CDR2 SYDVKM. This CDR3 is 14 amino acids long. The CDR3 DNA follows: TGTGCCAGCAGTGCCGACAGGAACACCGGGGAGCTGTTTTTT. As protein: CASSADRNTGELFF.

This chain connects TRBV7-9 to TRBJ2-1; the D is unclear. V was cut by 4 bases and J by 2 bases, with 9 bases left in between. The germline V gene encodes CDR1 SEHNR and CDR2 FQNEAQ (reference sequence). CDR3 length equals 14 residues. The CDR3 reads CASSWLEPYNEQFF. CDR3 sequence (DNA): TGTGCCAGCAGCTGGCTGGAGCCCTACAATGAGCAGTTCTTC.

CDR3 in amino acids: CASSMMAWDYNSPLHF. The CDR3 DNA sequence: TGTGCCAGTAGTATGATGGCTTGGGACTATAATTCACCCCTCCACTTT. The chain combines TRBV19 with TRBJ1-6; D is unresolved. This CDR3 region has 16 residues. Trimming shortened V by 3 bases and J by 3 bases, and 12 bases separated the two germline ends. Germline V gene sequence: CDR1 LNHDA, CDR2 SQIVND (reference sequence).

This chain uses TRBV14 with TRBJ1-5, with D possibly TRBD1 on 5 matching bases. V lost 4 bases to trimming and J lost 1 base, with 11 bases between them. The CDR3 contains 15 residues. Germline assignment: CDR1 SGHDN and CDR2 FVKESK. In DNA form, the CDR3 reads TGTGCCAGCAGCCTAGGCGGACAAAGCAATCAGCCCCAGCATTTT. This translates into CASSLGGQSNQPQHF.

This sequence joins TRBV4-1 and TRBJ1-2; TRBD1 matches 8 bases. Germline-derived CDR1 and CDR2 are MGHRA and YSYEKL. J gave up 1 base and V 1 base, and 5 bases lay outside the gene matches. The CDR3 loop spans 16 amino acids. This chain's CDR3 is CASSQGSRGLNYGYTF. DNA of the CDR3: TGCGCCAGCAGCCAAGGTTCCAGGGGGCTTAACTATGGCTACACCTTC.

This clone is a singleton in its sample. This chain uses TRBV30 with TRBJ1-6; TRBD1 matches at 7 bases. Looked up from germline, CDR1 is GTSNPN and CDR2 is SVGIG (reference sequence). The ends lost 0 bases at V and 10 bases at J; junction bases unmatched: 9. This CDR3 comprises 15 residues. CDR3 protein: CAWSVVKGGRSPLHF. CDR3 DNA: TGTGCCTGGAGTGTTGTTAAAGGGGGCCGGTCACCCCTCCACTTT.

The chain has TRBV24-1 and TRBJ2-1; no definite D call. From germline, CDR1 is KGHDR and CDR2 SFDVKD. V lost 3 bases and J lost 6, with 17 bases in between. The CDR3 is made up of 16 amino acids. The CDR3 DNA follows: TGTGCCACCAGTGATCGAAAGGGATTAAACCGCAATGAGCAGTTCTTC. Translating gives CATSDRKGLNRNEQFF.

The rearrangement joins TRBV5-1 to TRBJ1-1; possibly TRBD1 for D (5 bases). Trimming left V 2 bases short and J 0 bases short, with 20 bases between. Germline-derived CDR1 and CDR2 are SGHRS and YFSETQ. The CDR3 totals 18 residues. CDR3 sequence: CASSLISVPGTMNTEAFF. The DNA for the CDR3 is TGCGCCAGCAGCTTAATTTCTGTTCCCGGGACCATGAACACTGAAGCTTTCTTT.

The genes are TRBV11-1 and TRBJ2-1; 8 bases fit TRBD2. Trimming cost V 5 bases and J 4 bases; bases outside gene matches: 4. The CDR3 has 14 residues. Per the germline V gene, CDR1 is SGHAT and CDR2 is FQDESV (reference sequence). The CDR3 is CASSQTSVYNEQFF. In nucleotides, the CDR3 is TGTGCCAGCAGCCAGACTAGCGTTTACAATGAGCAGTTCTTC.

The chain employs TRBV6-6 and TRBJ1-2, with a possible D match to TRBD1 (6 bases). Per germline, CDR1 MNHNY and CDR2 SVGAGI (reference sequence). This CDR3 has 14 residues. The V end was cut by 2 bases, the J end by 7 bases, with 14 bases between. The CDR3 is CASSYAGASSGYTF. In DNA form, the CDR3 reads TGTGCCAGCAGTTACGCGGGGGCCAGTAGTGGCTACACCTTC.

The V and J genes are TRBV27 and TRBJ1-1; D is unclear. The CDR3 consists of 15 residues. Germline V lookup: CDR1 MNHEY, CDR2 SMNVEV (reference sequence). The V end lost 3 bases, the J end lost 8 bases, and 19 bases lay between the germline ends. CDR3 nucleotide sequence: TGTGCCAGCAGTTTGAATGAGAGTCCTTGGGCCGAAGCTTTCTTT. This encodes CASSLNESPWAEAFF.

Worth noting for this clone: Germline and junction disagree at one end, which may indicate a read error. The chain combines TRBV7-9 with TRBJ1-1; no clear D gene. Germline CDR1 reads SEHNR; CDR2 reads FQNEAQ (reference sequence). CDR3 size: 17 residues. CDR3 in amino acids: CASRLAFGAERSAEAFF. The CDR3 bases are TGTGCCAGCAGATTAGCGTTTGGTGCAGAACGATCGGCTGAAGCTTTCTTT.

The chain couples TRBV6-1 to TRBJ2-7, with D uncertain. The CDR3 is 16 amino acids. The germline V gene encodes CDR1 MNHNS and CDR2 SASEGT. The V end lost 3 bases, the J end lost 1 base, and 16 bases lay between the germline ends. In DNA, the CDR3 is TGTGCCAGCAGTGACCCCGACAAAAGTTTTTCCTACGAGCAGTACTTC. Its protein product is CASSDPDKSFSYEQYF.

The chain joins TRBV29-1 to TRBJ1-2, with D maybe TRBD1 (6 bases). Per germline, CDR1 SQVTM and CDR2 ANQGSEA. V gave up 4 bases and J gave up 2 bases, with 14 bases separating them. There are 14 residues in the CDR3. The CDR3 DNA follows: TGCAGCGTTGTGGGCAGGGGAGCCAACTATGGCTACACCTTC. Translating gives CSVVGRGANYGYTF.

This chain joins TRBV14 and TRBJ2-1; the D is unclear. The CDR3 spans 14 residues. Germline CDR1 is SGHDN and CDR2 is FVKESK. V was clipped by 1 base and J by 2 bases, with 6 bases between them. The CDR3 is CASSQVGPYNEQFF. As DNA, the CDR3 is TGTGCCAGCAGCCAAGTAGGGCCCTACAATGAGCAGTTCTTC.

The chain links TRBV19 to TRBJ1-3; 9 bases map to TRBD1. CDR1 is LNHDA and CDR2 is SQIVND in the germline V gene (reference sequence). CDR3 length equals 15 residues. V was pared by 6 bases and J by 1 base, with 4 bases of the junction left unmatched. The CDR3 coding sequence is TGTGCCAGTAGGGAGACAGGGGGATCTGGAAACACCATATATTTT. The encoded protein is CASRETGGSGNTIYF.

The chain carries TRBV6-5 and TRBJ2-5, with TRBD1 matching over 7 bases. The CDR3 extends over 14 amino acids. Unmatched junction bases numbered 7, after V lost 4 bases and J lost 5 bases. The germline gives CDR1 MNHEY, CDR2 SVGAGI. CDR3 residues: CASSSFRGTETQYF. The CDR3 region has the DNA TGTGCCAGCAGTTCCTTCAGGGGGACCGAGACCCAGTACTTC.

CDR3 sequence: CASSYEAELSGNTIYF. DNA of the CDR3: TGTGCCAGCAGTTACGAGGCGGAGCTCTCTGGAAACACCATATATTTT. This sequence joins TRBV6-2 or TRBV6-3 and TRBJ1-3; D gene ambiguous. The V and J ends lost 2 bases and 0 bases respectively, with 11 bases between them. From germline, CDR1 is MNHEY and CDR2 SVGEGT. The CDR3 runs to 16 residues.

This clone was detected only once. The chain couples TRBV19 to TRBJ2-1; D is perhaps TRBD2 (5 bases). The CDR3 has 15 residues. Trimming removed 6 bases at V and 10 bases at J, with 22 bases between. Germline V gene sequence: CDR1 LNHDA, CDR2 SQIVND (reference sequence). Written as DNA, the CDR3 is TGTGCCAGTAGGGTCTTCGGAGCCAGAACGGGGGAGCAGTTCTTC. Translating gives CASRVFGARTGEQFF.

CDR3 in amino acids: CASSGKGGSSYNEQFF. CDR3 nucleotide sequence: TGTGCCAGCAGCGGAAAGGGGGGGAGCTCCTACAATGAGCAGTTCTTC. The chain employs TRBV5-4 and TRBJ2-1; D may be TRBD2 (7 bases). Trimming removed 4 bases at V and 0 bases at J, with 14 bases between. The CDR3 loop spans 16 amino acids. Germline CDR1 SGHNT, CDR2 YYREEE (reference sequence).

Of note for this clone: It is unclear where the CDR3 begins or ends on the DNA, so no DNA is shown, and the CDR3 is as TCRdb lists it. The genes are TRBV6-5 and TRBJ1-2. The CDR3 region is 16 residues in length, termini included. Germline V gene data show CDR1 as MNHEY and CDR2 as SVGAGI. The CDR3 sequence is CASSSSAEYVNYGYTF.

This sequence joins TRBV27 and TRBJ1-1; the D gene is possibly TRBD1 (5 bases). This CDR3 spans 15 amino acids. CDR1 is MNHEY, CDR2 SMNVEV, per germline (reference sequence). V was trimmed by 3 bases and J by 1 base, leaving 12 bases between them. The CDR3 nucleotides are TGTGCCAGCAGTTTCTCCCTGGGGGGGAACACTGAAGCTTTCTTT. Amino acid sequence: CASSFSLGGNTEAFF.

In DNA, the CDR3 is TGCGCCAGCAGCCAAGATCGCGGGTCTGAAGCTTTCTTT. Translation: CASSQDRGSEAFF. This chain uses TRBV4-3 with TRBJ1-1; D not certain. The length of the CDR3 is 13 residues. Looked up from germline, CDR1 is LGHNA and CDR2 is YSLEER. The V gene lost 0 bases and the J gene lost 6 bases, with 8 bases spanning the gap.

The rearrangement joins TRBV7-3 to TRBJ2-3; D unresolved. CDR1 is SGHTA, CDR2 FQGTGA, per germline. CDR3 length: 14 amino acids. The V and J ends lost 4 bases and 4 bases respectively, with 12 bases between them. This CDR3 is CASSSKDGADTQYF. CDR3 sequence (DNA): TGTGCCAGCAGCTCCAAGGACGGAGCAGATACGCAGTATTTT.

The table lists this clone with a few counts. The V and J genes are TRBV7-3 and TRBJ1-6; perhaps TRBD1 as D (5 bases). This CDR3 is built from 16 residues. Trimming stripped 5 bases from V and 8 bases from J, with 19 bases between. Germline-derived CDR1 and CDR2 are SGHTA and FQGTGA. Here the CDR3 reads CASSPTPGRGDSPLHF. The DNA for the CDR3 is TGTGCCAGCAGCCCAACTCCGGGACGGGGTGATTCACCCCTCCACTTT.

This rearrangement joins TRBV27 to TRBJ2-7, with D possibly matching TRBD1 (6 bases). The germline CDR1 and CDR2 sequences are MNHEY and SMNVEV (reference sequence). The CDR3 is 14 residues long. The V gene lost 5 bases and the J gene lost 2 bases, with 13 bases spanning the gap. The CDR3 coding sequence is TGTGCCAGCAGTGCAGGACAGACCCCCTACGAGCAGTACTTC. Translation gives CASSAGQTPYEQYF.

The chain has TRBV5-4 and TRBJ2-7; D may correspond to TRBD1 or TRBD2 (5 bases each). CDR1 and CDR2 (germline): SGHNT, YYREEE (reference sequence). The length of the CDR3 is 14 residues. V lost 4 bases and J lost 4, with 15 bases in between. CDR3: CASSMSREGYEQYF. CDR3 nucleotides: TGTGCCAGCAGCATGAGTCGCGAGGGGTACGAGCAGTACTTC.

The chain carries TRBV24-1 and TRBJ2-5; D is undetermined. There are 14 residues in the CDR3. CDR1 is KGHDR and CDR2 is SFDVKD in the germline V gene. The V and J ends lost 0 bases and 3 bases respectively, with 7 bases between them. CDR3 DNA: TGTGCCACCAGTGATTTGACCGATAAAGAGACCCAGTACTTC. Translation gives CATSDLTDKETQYF.